The clone carrying this T cell receptor beta chain was seen ten or more times. Its antigen is as yet unknown. The junction shows a germline mismatch at one end, possibly a read error. The CDR3 is 14 amino acids. Amplified regions were TCR beta CDR3 sequences from RNA transcripts. The TCR CDR3 was amplified in a first-round RT-PCR using the HTBI primer set. TCRdb re-called the multiplex PCR reads through MiXCR, storing one row per CDR3 protein. The sample carries nearly 750,000 distinct CDR3 sequences, under 45% recorded once. These data belong to a study of T cells in Graves' hyperthyroidism and ophthalmopathy. It was uncontrolled infection, other autoimmune disease, pregnancy or lactation that excluded patients. Fresh peripheral blood, roughly 10 ml of it, supplied the PBMCs. General study points: In the analysis, a 13 V-J model separated ophthalmopathy from stable hyperthyroidism.

This chain links TRBV12-3 or TRBV12-4 with TRBJ1-5; possible D gene TRBD1, 5 bases. Sequencing was carried out using blood. This clonotype originated in a woman aged 35 to 49 with Graves' hyperthyroidism. CDR3: CASSYRSGDQPQHF. The CDR3 region has the DNA TGTGCCAGCAGCTACCGATCGGGGGATCAGCCTCAGCATTTT.